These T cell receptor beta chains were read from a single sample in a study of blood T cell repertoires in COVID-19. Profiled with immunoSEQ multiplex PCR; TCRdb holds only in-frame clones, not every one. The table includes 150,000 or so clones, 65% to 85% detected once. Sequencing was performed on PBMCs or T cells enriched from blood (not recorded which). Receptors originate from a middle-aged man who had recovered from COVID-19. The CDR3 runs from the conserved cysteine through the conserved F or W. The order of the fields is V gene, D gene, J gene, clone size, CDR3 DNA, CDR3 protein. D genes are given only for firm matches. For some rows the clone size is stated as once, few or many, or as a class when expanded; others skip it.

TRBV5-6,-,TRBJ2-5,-,TGTGCCAGCAGCTTAGGACAGAGGGAGACCCAGTACTTC,CASSLGQRETQYF
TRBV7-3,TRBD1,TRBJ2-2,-,TGTGCCAGCAGCTTAGGTTTCACAGGGGCCACCGGGGAGCTGTTTTTT,CASSLGFTGATGELFF
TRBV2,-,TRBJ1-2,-,TGTGCCAGCAGTGACTCAGGCGATGGCTACACCTTC,CASSDSGDGYTF
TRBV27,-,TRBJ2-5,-,TGTGCCAGCAGTTTCTGGTACGGGGAGACCCAGTACTTC,CASSFWYGETQYF
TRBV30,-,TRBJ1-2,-,TGTGCCTGTCACAGGGAACCCTATGGCTACACCTTC,CACHREPYGYTF
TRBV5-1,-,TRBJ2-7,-,TGCGCCAGCAGCGAGGGGGAAGTCTCCTACGAGCAGTACTTC,CASSEGEVSYEQYF
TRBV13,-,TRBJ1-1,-,TGTGCCAGCAGCTTACCGGGGAGGAACACTGAAGCTTTCTTT,CASSLPGRNTEAFF
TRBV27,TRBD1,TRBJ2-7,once,TGTGCCAGCAGTCCCTGGACAGGGGGGGGGAGAGGGCAGTACTTC,CASSPWTGGGRGQYF
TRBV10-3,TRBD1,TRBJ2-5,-,TGTGCCATCAGTGCGACAGGGTACCAAGAGACCCAGTACTTC,CAISATGYQETQYF
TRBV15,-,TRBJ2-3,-,TGTGCCACCAGCAGAGTTAGCGGTGGAACAGATACGCAGTATTTT,CATSRVSGGTDTQYF
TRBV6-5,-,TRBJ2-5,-,TGTGCCAGCAGTTACCAATATAGCGTGGAGACCCAGTACTTC,CASSYQYSVETQYF
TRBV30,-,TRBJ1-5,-,TGTGCCTGGAGTGAGTCAGGGAATCAGCCCCAGCATTTT,CAWSESGNQPQHF
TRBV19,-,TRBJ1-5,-,TGTGCCAGTAACACATTTTTTAGCAATCAGCCCCAGCATTTT,CASNTFFSNQPQHF
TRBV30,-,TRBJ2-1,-,TGTGCCTGGAATCTCCTAGCGAATCTCGACAATGAGCAGTTCTTC,CAWNLLANLDNEQFF
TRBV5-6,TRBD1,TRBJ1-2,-,TGTGCCAGTATACGGACAGGGGCATATGGCTACACCTTC,CASIRTGAYGYTF
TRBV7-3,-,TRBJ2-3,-,TGTGCCAGCAGTGTAGATCCGGGGATTAGCACAGATACGCAGTATTTT,CASSVDPGISTDTQYF
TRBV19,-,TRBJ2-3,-,TGTGCCAGTAGTAAGGGACTCGGCACAGATACGCAGTATTTT,CASSKGLGTDTQYF
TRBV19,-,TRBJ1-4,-,TGTGCCAGTACTCCCGGCGGGGGGGCGATTGAAAAACTGTTTTTT,CASTPGGGAIEKLFF
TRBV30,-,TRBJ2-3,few,TGTGCCTGGAGTCCTTCTGGGCTGTGGGGCACAGATACGCAGTATTTT,CAWSPSGLWGTDTQYF
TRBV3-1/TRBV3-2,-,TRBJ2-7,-,TGTGCCAGCAGCCAACGGAGCTCCTACGAGCAGTACTTC,CASSQRSSYEQYF
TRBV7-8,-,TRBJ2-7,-,TGTGCCAGCAGCTTAGGTAGCCTCTCCTACGAGCAGTACTTC,CASSLGSLSYEQYF
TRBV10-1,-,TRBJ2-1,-,TGCGCCAGCAGGTCTAACTCCTACAATGAGCAGTTCTTC,CASRSNSYNEQFF
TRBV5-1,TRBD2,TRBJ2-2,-,TGCGCCAGCAGCTTGGCGGGGGGCACCGGGGAGCTGTTTTTT,CASSLAGGTGELFF
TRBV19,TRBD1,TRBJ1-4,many,TGTGCCAGTAGTATTACAGGGGGGAGTGGTGAAAAACTGTTTTTT,CASSITGGSGEKLFF
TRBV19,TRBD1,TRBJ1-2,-,TGTGCCAGTAGTAATACAGGGGAAGGAGGCTACACCTTC,CASSNTGEGGYTF
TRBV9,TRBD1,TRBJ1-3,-,TGTGCCAGCAGCGTAGTGGGGACAGGGACTGGAAACACCATATATTTT,CASSVVGTGTGNTIYF
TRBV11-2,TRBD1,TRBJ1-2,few,TGTGCCAGCAGGCGATCGACAGGGCGGGTCGACTATGGCTACACCTTC,CASRRSTGRVDYGYTF
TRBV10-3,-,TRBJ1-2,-,TGTGCCATCGGGTCCCAGGGGAGGGATGGCTACACCTTC,CAIGSQGRDGYTF
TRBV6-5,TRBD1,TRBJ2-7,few,TGTGCCAGCAGTTACCGACCTGGGACAGGGAGATACTTC,CASSYRPGTGRYF
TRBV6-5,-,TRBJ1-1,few,TGTGCCAGCAGTTATAGGACACCGGGAGTAACTGAAGCTTTCTTT,CASSYRTPGVTEAFF